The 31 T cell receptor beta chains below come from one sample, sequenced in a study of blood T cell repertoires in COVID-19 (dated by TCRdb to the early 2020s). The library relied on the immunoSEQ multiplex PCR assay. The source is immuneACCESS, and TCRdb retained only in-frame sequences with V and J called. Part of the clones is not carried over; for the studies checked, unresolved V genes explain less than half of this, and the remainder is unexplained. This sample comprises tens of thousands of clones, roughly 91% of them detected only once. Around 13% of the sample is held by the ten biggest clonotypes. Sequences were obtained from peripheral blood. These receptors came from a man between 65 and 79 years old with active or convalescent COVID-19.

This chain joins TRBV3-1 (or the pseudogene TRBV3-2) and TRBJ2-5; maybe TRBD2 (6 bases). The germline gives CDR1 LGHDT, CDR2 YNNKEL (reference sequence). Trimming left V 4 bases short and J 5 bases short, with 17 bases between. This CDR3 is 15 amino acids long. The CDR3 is CASSLAATGVETQYF. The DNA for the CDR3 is TGTGCCAGCAGCCTAGCGGCTACGGGAGTTGAGACCCAGTACTTC.

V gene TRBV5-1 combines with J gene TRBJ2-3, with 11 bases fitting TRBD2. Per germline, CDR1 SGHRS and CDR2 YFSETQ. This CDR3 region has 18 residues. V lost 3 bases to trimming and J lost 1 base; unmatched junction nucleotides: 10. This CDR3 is CASSWAPSTSGGTDTQYF. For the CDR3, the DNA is TGCGCCAGCAGCTGGGCACCCTCGACTAGCGGGGGCACAGATACGCAGTATTTT.

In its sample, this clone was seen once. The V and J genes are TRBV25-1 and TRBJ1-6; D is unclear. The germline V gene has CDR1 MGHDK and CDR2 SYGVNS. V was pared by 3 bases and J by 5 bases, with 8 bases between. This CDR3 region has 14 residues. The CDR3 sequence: CASSDGINNSPLHF. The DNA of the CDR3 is TGTGCCAGCAGTGATGGCATAAATAATTCACCCCTCCACTTT.

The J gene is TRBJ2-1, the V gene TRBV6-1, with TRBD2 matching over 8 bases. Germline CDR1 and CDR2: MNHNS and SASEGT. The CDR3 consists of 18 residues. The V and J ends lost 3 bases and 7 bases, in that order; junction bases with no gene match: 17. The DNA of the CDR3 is TGTGCCAGCAGTGAGCAAACTAGCGGTTACACCTTTGGGAATGAGCAGTTCTTC. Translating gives CASSEQTSGYTFGNEQFF.

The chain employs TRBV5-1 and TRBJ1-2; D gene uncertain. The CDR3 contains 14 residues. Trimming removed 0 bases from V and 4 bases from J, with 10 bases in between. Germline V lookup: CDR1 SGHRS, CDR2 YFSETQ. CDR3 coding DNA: TGCGCCAGCAGCTTGGGGGCTGTTGGCTATGGCTACACCTTC. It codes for CASSLGAVGYGYTF.

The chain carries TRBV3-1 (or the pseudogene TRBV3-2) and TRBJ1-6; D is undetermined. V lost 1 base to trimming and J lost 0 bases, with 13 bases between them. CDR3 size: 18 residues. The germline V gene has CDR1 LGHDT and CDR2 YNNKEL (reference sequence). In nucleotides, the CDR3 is TGTGCCAGCAGCCAAGGGAGGGCAGGTAGCTCCTATAATTCACCCCTCCACTTT. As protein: CASSQGRAGSSYNSPLHF.

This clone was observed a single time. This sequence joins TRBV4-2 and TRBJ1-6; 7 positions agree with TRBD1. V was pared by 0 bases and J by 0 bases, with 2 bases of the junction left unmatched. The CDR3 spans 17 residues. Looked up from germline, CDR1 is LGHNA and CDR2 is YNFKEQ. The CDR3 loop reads CASSQEGGASYNSPLHF. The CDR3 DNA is TGTGCCAGCAGCCAAGAAGGGGGCGCCTCCTATAATTCACCCCTCCACTTT.

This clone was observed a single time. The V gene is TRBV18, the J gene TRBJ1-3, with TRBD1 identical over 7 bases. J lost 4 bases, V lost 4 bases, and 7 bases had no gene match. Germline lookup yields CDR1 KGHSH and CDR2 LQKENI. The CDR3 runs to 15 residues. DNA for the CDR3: TGTGCCAGCTCACTTACCGGGACAGAAGGAAACACCATATATTTT. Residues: CASSLTGTEGNTIYF. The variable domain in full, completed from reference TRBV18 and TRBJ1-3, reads NAGVMQNPRHLVRRRGQEARLRCSPMKGHSHVYWYRQLPEEGLKFMVYLQKENIIDESGMPKERFSAEFPKEGPSILRIQQVVRGDSAAYFCASSLTGTEGNTIYFGEGSWLTVV.

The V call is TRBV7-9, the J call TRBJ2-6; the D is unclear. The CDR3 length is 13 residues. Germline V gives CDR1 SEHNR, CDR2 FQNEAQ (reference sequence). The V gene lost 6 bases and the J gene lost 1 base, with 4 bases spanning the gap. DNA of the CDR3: TGTGCCAGCAGTCCTTCTGGGGCCAACGTCCTGACTTTC. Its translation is CASSPSGANVLTF.

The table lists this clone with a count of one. CDR3 protein: CASSPGQFNSPLHF. The DNA for the CDR3 is TGTGCCAGCAGCCCGGGACAGTTTAATTCACCCCTCCACTTT. The rearrangement links TRBV7-9 to TRBJ1-6, with 7 bases identical to TRBD1. V lost 5 bases to trimming and J lost 6 bases; unmatched junction nucleotides: 4. The CDR3 covers 14 residues. Germline lookup yields CDR1 SEHNR and CDR2 FQNEAQ (reference sequence).

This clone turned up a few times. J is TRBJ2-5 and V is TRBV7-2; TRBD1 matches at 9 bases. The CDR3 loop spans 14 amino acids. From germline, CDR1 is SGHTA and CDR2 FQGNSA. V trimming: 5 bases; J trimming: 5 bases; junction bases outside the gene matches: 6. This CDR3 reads CASSLDRGSETQYF. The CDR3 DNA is TGTGCCAGCAGCCTGGACAGGGGCAGTGAGACCCAGTACTTC.

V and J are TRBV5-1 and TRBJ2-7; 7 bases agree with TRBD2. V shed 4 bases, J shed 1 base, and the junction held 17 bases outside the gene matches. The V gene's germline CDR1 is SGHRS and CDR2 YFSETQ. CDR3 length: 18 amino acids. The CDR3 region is CASSTAPNWGGSSYEQYF. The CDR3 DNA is TGCGCCAGCAGCACGGCCCCAAACTGGGGGGGGAGTTCCTACGAGCAGTACTTC. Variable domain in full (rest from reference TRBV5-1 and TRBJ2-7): KAGVTQTPRYLIKTRGQQVTLSCSPISGHRSVSWYQQTPGQGLQFLFEYFSETQRNKGNFPGRFSGRQFSNSRSEMNVSTLELGDSALYLCASSTAPNWGGSSYEQYFGPGTRLTVT.

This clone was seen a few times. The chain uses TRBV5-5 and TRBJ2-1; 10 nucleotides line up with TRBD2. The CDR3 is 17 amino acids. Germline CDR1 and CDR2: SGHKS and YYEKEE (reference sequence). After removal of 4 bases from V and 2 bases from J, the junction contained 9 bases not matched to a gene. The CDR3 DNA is TGTGCCAGCAGCCCACCGGTAGGGACTAGCGCCTACAATGAGCAGTTCTTC. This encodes CASSPPVGTSAYNEQFF.

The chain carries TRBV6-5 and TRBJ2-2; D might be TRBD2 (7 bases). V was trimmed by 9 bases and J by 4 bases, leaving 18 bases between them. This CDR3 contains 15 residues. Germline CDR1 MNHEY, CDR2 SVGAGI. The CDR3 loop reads CASGGGGGITGELFF. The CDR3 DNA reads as TGTGCCAGTGGGGGGGGCGGAGGTATCACCGGGGAGCTGTTTTTT.

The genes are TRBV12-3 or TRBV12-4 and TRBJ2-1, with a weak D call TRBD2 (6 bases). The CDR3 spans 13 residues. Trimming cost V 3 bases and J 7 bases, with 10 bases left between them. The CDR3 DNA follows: TGTGCCAGCAGTTTTTCCAGCGGGAATGAGCAGTTCTTC. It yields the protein CASSFSSGNEQFF.

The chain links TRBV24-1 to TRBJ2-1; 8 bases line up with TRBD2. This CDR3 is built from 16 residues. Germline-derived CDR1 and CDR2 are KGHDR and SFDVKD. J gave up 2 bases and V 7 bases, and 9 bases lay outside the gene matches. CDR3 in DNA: TGTGCCACCAGCCTCCACGCGGGAGGAGCCTACAATGAGCAGTTCTTC. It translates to CATSLHAGGAYNEQFF.

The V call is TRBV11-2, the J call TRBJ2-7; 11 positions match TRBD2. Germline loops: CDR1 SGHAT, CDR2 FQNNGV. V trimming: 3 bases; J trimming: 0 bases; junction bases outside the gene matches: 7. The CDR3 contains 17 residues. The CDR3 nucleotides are TGTGCCAGCAGCTTCTGGACTAGCGGGTCCAGCTCCTACGAGCAGTACTTC. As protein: CASSFWTSGSSSYEQYF.

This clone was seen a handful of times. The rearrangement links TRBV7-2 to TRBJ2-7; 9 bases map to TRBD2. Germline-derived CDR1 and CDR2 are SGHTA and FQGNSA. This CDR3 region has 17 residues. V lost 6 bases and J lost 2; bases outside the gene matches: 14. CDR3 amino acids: CASSKGKAGGYPYEQYF. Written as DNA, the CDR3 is TGTGCCAGCAGTAAAGGAAAAGCGGGAGGTTACCCCTACGAGCAGTACTTC.

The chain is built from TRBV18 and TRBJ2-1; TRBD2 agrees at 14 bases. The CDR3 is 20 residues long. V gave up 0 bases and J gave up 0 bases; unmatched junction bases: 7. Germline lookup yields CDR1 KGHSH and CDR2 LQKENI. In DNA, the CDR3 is TGTGCCAGCTCACCACCGGGACTAGCGGGAGCTCCTAGCTCCTACAATGAGCAGTTCTTC. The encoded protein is CASSPPGLAGAPSSYNEQFF.

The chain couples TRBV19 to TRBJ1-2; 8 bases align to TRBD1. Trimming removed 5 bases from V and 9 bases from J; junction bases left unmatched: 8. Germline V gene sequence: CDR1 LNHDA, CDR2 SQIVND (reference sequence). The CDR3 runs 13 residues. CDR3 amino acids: CASSPGQGDSYTF. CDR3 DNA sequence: TGTGCCAGTAGTCCTGGACAGGGCGACAGCTACACCTTC.

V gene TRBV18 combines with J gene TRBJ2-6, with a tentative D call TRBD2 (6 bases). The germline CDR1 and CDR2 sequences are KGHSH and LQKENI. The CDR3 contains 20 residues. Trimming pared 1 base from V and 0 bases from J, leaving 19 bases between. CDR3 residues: CASSPRLGVLVSSGANVLTF. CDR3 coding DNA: TGTGCCAGCTCACCACGACTAGGAGTACTGGTATCCTCTGGGGCCAACGTCCTGACTTTC. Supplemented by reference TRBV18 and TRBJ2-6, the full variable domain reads NAGVMQNPRHLVRRRGQEARLRCSPMKGHSHVYWYRQLPEEGLKFMVYLQKENIIDESGMPKERFSAEFPKEGPSILRIQQVVRGDSAAYFCASSPRLGVLVSSGANVLTFGAGSRLTVL.

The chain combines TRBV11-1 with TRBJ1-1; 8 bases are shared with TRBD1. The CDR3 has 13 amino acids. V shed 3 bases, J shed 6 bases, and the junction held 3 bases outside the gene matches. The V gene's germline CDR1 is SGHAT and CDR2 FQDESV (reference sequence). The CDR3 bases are TGTGCCAGCAGCTTGACAGGGGATGCTGAAGCTTTCTTT. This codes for CASSLTGDAEAFF. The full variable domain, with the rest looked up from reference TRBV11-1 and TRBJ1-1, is EAEVAQSPRYKITEKSQAVAFWCDPISGHATLYWYRQILGQGPELLVQFQDESVVDDSQLPKDRFSAERLKGVDSTLKIQPAELGDSAMYLCASSLTGDAEAFFGQGTRLTVV.

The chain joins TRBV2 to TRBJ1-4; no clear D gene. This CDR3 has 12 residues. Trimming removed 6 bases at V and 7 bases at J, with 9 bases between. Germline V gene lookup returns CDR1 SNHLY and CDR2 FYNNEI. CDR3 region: CASREFSEKLFF. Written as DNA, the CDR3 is TGTGCCAGCAGAGAGTTTAGTGAAAAACTGTTTTTT.

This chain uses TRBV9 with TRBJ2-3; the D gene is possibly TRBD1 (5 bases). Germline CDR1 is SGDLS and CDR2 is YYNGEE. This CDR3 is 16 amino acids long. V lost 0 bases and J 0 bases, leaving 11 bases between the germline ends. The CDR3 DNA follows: TGTGCCAGCAGCGTAGGACAGATCCTTAGCACAGATACGCAGTATTTT. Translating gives CASSVGQILSTDTQYF.

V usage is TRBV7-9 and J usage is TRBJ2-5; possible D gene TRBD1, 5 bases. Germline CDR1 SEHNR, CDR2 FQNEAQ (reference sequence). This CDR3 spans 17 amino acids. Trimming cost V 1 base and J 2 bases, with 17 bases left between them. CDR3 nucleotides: TGTGCCAGCAGCTTAGGGCGCAGGGTTTCCCCACAAGAGACCCAGTACTTC. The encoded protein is CASSLGRRVSPQETQYF.

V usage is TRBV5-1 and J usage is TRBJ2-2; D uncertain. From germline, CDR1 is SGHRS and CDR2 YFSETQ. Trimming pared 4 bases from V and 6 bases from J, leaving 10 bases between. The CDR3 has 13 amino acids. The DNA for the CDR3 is TGCGCCAGCAGCCCTCCAGTTGCCGGGGAGCTGTTTTTT. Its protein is CASSPPVAGELFF.

The CDR3 protein is CASSFHRGSFADTQYF. CDR3 in DNA: TGTGCCAGCAGCTTTCACAGGGGGTCCTTCGCAGATACGCAGTATTTT. V gene TRBV5-4 combines with J gene TRBJ2-3; 8 bases are a match to TRBD1. With 2 bases clipped from V and 4 bases from J, the junction kept 9 bases outside the gene matches. Germline CDR1 SGHNT, CDR2 YYREEE (reference sequence). There are 16 residues in the CDR3. The whole variable domain, remainder taken from reference TRBV5-4 and TRBJ2-3, is ETGVTQSPTHLIKTRGQQVTLRCSSQSGHNTVSWYQQALGQGPQFIFQYYREEENGRGNFPPRFSGLQFPNYSSELNVNALELDDSALYLCASSFHRGSFADTQYFGPGTRLTVL.

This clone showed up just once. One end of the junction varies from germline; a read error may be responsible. The CDR3 here is CTSGGGKNNEQFF. In DNA form, the CDR3 reads TGCACCAGTGGGGGAGGGAAGAACAATGAGCAGTTCTTC. V usage is TRBV28 and J usage is TRBJ2-1; 7 nucleotides line up with TRBD2. This CDR3 has 13 amino acids. Germline CDR1 and CDR2: MDHEN and SYDVKM.

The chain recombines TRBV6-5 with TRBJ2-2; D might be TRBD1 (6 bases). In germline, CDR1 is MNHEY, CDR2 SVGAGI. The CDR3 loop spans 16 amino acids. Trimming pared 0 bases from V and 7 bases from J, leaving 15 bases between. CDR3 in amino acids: CASSYSKQGIIGELFF. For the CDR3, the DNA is TGTGCCAGCAGTTACTCGAAGCAGGGGATTATCGGGGAGCTGTTTTTT.

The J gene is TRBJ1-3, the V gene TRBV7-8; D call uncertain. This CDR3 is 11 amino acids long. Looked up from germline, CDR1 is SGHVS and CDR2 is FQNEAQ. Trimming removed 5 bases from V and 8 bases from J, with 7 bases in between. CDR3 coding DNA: TGTGCCAGCAGCCGCGGGGACACCATATATTTT. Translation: CASSRGDTIYF.

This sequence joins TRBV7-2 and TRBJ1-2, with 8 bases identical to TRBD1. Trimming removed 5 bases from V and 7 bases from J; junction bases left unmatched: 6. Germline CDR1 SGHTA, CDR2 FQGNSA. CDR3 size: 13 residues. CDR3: CASSAQGGGGYTF. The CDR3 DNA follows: TGTGCCAGCAGCGCACAGGGGGGCGGTGGCTACACCTTC.